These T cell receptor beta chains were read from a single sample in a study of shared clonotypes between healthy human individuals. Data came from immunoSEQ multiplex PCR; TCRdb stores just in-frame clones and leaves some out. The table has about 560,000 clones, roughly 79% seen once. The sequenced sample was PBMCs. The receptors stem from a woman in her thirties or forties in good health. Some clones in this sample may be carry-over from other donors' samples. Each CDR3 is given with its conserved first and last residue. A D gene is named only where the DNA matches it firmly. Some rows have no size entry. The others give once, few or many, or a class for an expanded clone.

CDR3 DNA: TGTGCCTGGAGAACTAGCGGGAGGGTGGATACGCAGTATTTT
CDR3 protein: CAWRTSGRVDTQYF
V gene: TRBV30
D gene: TRBD2
clone size: NA
J gene: TRBJ2-3

CDR3 DNA: TGTGCCAGCACCCACAGCTATACACAGAACTATGGCTACACCTTC
CDR3 protein: CASTHSYTQNYGYTF
V gene: TRBV7-2
D gene: NA
clone size: once
J gene: TRBJ1-2

CDR3 DNA: TGTGCCAGCAGCTTAGAATACGGCTATGGCTACACCTTC
CDR3 protein: CASSLEYGYGYTF
V gene: TRBV7-3
D gene: NA
clone size: NA
J gene: TRBJ1-2

CDR3 DNA: TGTGCCAGCAGCTTAGACAATCACCCTCTTGCTGAGCAGTTCTTC
CDR3 protein: CASSLDNHPLAEQFF
V gene: TRBV7-9
D gene: NA
clone size: NA
J gene: TRBJ2-1

CDR3 DNA: TGTGCCAGCAGAAGGGGGGGGTCCTACGAGCAGTACTTC
CDR3 protein: CASRRGGSYEQYF
V gene: TRBV28
D gene: NA
clone size: NA
J gene: TRBJ2-7

CDR3 DNA: TGTGCCAGCAGCGCAAGGAGAGCCCAGGGATATGGCTACACCTTC
CDR3 protein: CASSARRAQGYGYTF
V gene: TRBV21-1
D gene: NA
clone size: NA
J gene: TRBJ1-2

CDR3 DNA: TGCGCCAGCAGCTTGACTGCAACTAATGAAAAACTGTTTTTT
CDR3 protein: CASSLTATNEKLFF
V gene: TRBV5-1
D gene: NA
clone size: NA
J gene: TRBJ1-4

CDR3 DNA: TGTGCCAGCAACATACCAGGGGGAACCAATCAGCCCCAGCATTTT
CDR3 protein: CASNIPGGTNQPQHF
V gene: TRBV28
D gene: TRBD1
clone size: NA
J gene: TRBJ1-5

CDR3 DNA: TGTGCCAGCAGCCGGGACAGACTGAACACTGAAGCTTTCTTT
CDR3 protein: CASSRDRLNTEAFF
V gene: TRBV6-5
D gene: TRBD1
clone size: once
J gene: TRBJ1-1

CDR3 DNA: TGCGCCAGCAGTGGGATCCCGGGACAGCGGAACACTGAAGCTTTCTTT
CDR3 protein: CASSGIPGQRNTEAFF
V gene: TRBV10-2
D gene: TRBD1
clone size: NA
J gene: TRBJ1-1

CDR3 DNA: TGTGCCAGCAGCCGCCTAGCGACAGGGTACAATGAGCGGTTCTTC
CDR3 protein: CASSRLATGYNERFF
V gene: TRBV9
D gene: NA
clone size: NA
J gene: TRBJ2-1

CDR3 DNA: TGCGCCAGCAGCTTGGCTAGGACTAGCGGGAACTACGAGCAGTACTTC
CDR3 protein: CASSLARTSGNYEQYF
V gene: TRBV5-1
D gene: TRBD2
clone size: few
J gene: TRBJ2-7

CDR3 DNA: TGCAGCGTCGTAAGGGGGGAGACCCAGTACTTC
CDR3 protein: CSVVRGETQYF
V gene: TRBV29-1
D gene: NA
clone size: NA
J gene: TRBJ2-5

CDR3 DNA: TGTGCCAGCAGCTTAGTCCCAGGGTATCCTGGAAACACCATATATTTT
CDR3 protein: CASSLVPGYPGNTIYF
V gene: TRBV7-9
D gene: NA
clone size: NA
J gene: TRBJ1-3

CDR3 DNA: TGTGCCAGCTCACCAAGCGCCTCCGGGACTAGCGGGGAGCAGTTCTTC
CDR3 protein: CASSPSASGTSGEQFF
V gene: TRBV18
D gene: TRBD2
clone size: NA
J gene: TRBJ2-1

CDR3 DNA: TGTGCCAGTAGGGATGGAGGCAATCAGCCCCAGCATTTT
CDR3 protein: CASRDGGNQPQHF
V gene: TRBV19
D gene: NA
clone size: once
J gene: TRBJ1-5

CDR3 DNA: TGTGCCATCAGTGACGGGTATTCGGGTGTTTACACCTTC
CDR3 protein: CAISDGYSGVYTF
V gene: TRBV10-3
D gene: NA
clone size: NA
J gene: TRBJ1-2

CDR3 DNA: TGTGCCAGCAGCGTAGGACTACAGCCCTACGAGCAGTACTTC
CDR3 protein: CASSVGLQPYEQYF
V gene: TRBV9
D gene: NA
clone size: NA
J gene: TRBJ2-7

CDR3 DNA: TGCGCCAGCAGCCAAGAACAGGGGAACTCCTACGAGCAGTACTTC
CDR3 protein: CASSQEQGNSYEQYF
V gene: TRBV4-3
D gene: TRBD1
clone size: NA
J gene: TRBJ2-7

CDR3 DNA: TGTGCCAGCAGTGACAGGGAGGTGAAACTGTTTTTT
CDR3 protein: CASSDREVKLFF
V gene: TRBV2
D gene: NA
clone size: few
J gene: TRBJ1-4

CDR3 DNA: TGTGCCAGCAGCCCAGGGGGGGGAGGAAACTATGGCTACACCTTC
CDR3 protein: CASSPGGGGNYGYTF
V gene: TRBV7-9
D gene: TRBD1
clone size: NA
J gene: TRBJ1-2

CDR3 DNA: TGTGCCAGCGGGGAGGGGGGGACAAGCAATCAGCCCCAGCATTTT
CDR3 protein: CASGEGGTSNQPQHF
V gene: TRBV6-1
D gene: NA
clone size: NA
J gene: TRBJ1-5

CDR3 DNA: TGTGCCTGGGAGACGGGAACTAATGAAAAACTGTTTTTT
CDR3 protein: CAWETGTNEKLFF
V gene: TRBV30
D gene: NA
clone size: NA
J gene: TRBJ1-4

CDR3 DNA: TGTGCCAGTAGTAGTCCCCCGGGACTCCTAAGCTCCTACAATGAGCAGTTCTTC
CDR3 protein: CASSSPPGLLSSYNEQFF
V gene: TRBV19
D gene: NA
clone size: NA
J gene: TRBJ2-1

CDR3 DNA: TGTGCCAGCAGCTTAGACAGGGCGTCTGGAAACACCATATATTTT
CDR3 protein: CASSLDRASGNTIYF
V gene: TRBV11-2
D gene: NA
clone size: NA
J gene: TRBJ1-3

CDR3 DNA: TGTGCCAGCAGTTTTAGTACGGGGAACACCGGGGAGCTGTTTTTT
CDR3 protein: CASSFSTGNTGELFF
V gene: TRBV27
D gene: NA
clone size: NA
J gene: TRBJ2-2

CDR3 DNA: TGCGCCAGCTACGCTCTAGCGGGAGCCGGGAATCAAGAGACCCAGTACTTC
CDR3 protein: CASYALAGAGNQETQYF
V gene: TRBV5-1
D gene: TRBD2
clone size: few
J gene: TRBJ2-5

CDR3 DNA: TGTGCCAGCAGCTTAGACGGGAGCCTTTCCTACGAGCAGTACTTC
CDR3 protein: CASSLDGSLSYEQYF
V gene: TRBV7-6
D gene: NA
clone size: NA
J gene: TRBJ2-7

CDR3 DNA: TGTGCCAGTAGTATAGGGGGGACTAGCGGGATTTATGAGCAGTTCTTC
CDR3 protein: CASSIGGTSGIYEQFF
V gene: TRBV19
D gene: TRBD2
clone size: NA
J gene: TRBJ2-1

CDR3 DNA: TGTGCCAGCAGTTTAGATCTATTTTCAGGAGCGAGCTCCTACGAGCAGTACTTC
CDR3 protein: CASSLDLFSGASSYEQYF
V gene: TRBV28
D gene: NA
clone size: NA
J gene: TRBJ2-7

CDR3 DNA: TGCGCCAGCAGCCACGCTCTGGAGGATACGCAGTATTTT
CDR3 protein: CASSHALEDTQYF
V gene: TRBV4-1
D gene: NA
clone size: NA
J gene: TRBJ2-3

CDR3 DNA: TGTGCCAGCAGCCAATCTAGGGACAGGGCTTTCTCTGGGGCCAACGTCCTGACTTTC
CDR3 protein: CASSQSRDRAFSGANVLTF
V gene: TRBV16
D gene: TRBD1
clone size: NA
J gene: TRBJ2-6

CDR3 DNA: TGTGCCAGCAGTTACTCGGATGGGAATTCACCCCTCCACTTT
CDR3 protein: CASSYSDGNSPLHF
V gene: TRBV6-6
D gene: NA
clone size: NA
J gene: TRBJ1-6

CDR3 DNA: TGTGCCTGGAGTAAAGTGGGGCTCGGCGAGCAGTACTTC
CDR3 protein: CAWSKVGLGEQYF
V gene: TRBV30
D gene: NA
clone size: few
J gene: TRBJ2-7

CDR3 DNA: TGTGCCTGGGACAGGGAGACCTATGGCTACACCTTC
CDR3 protein: CAWDRETYGYTF
V gene: TRBV30
D gene: TRBD1
clone size: once
J gene: TRBJ1-2

CDR3 DNA: TGTGCCAGCACCGTACAGGGGGCGGTGAACACTGAAGCTTTCTTT
CDR3 protein: CASTVQGAVNTEAFF
V gene: TRBV9
D gene: TRBD1
clone size: NA
J gene: TRBJ1-1

CDR3 DNA: TGCGCCAGCAGCTTGGATACCGGAGATACGCAGTATTTT
CDR3 protein: CASSLDTGDTQYF
V gene: TRBV5-1
D gene: NA
clone size: NA
J gene: TRBJ2-3

CDR3 DNA: TGCGCCAGCAGCTTGGATAGCGGGAGCACCGATGAGCAGTTCTTC
CDR3 protein: CASSLDSGSTDEQFF
V gene: TRBV5-1
D gene: TRBD2
clone size: NA
J gene: TRBJ2-1

CDR3 DNA: TGTGCCAGCAGCCCACGCCCCGGGACAGAAGACCGAAATGAAAAACTGTTTTTT
CDR3 protein: CASSPRPGTEDRNEKLFF
V gene: TRBV9
D gene: TRBD1
clone size: NA
J gene: TRBJ1-4

CDR3 DNA: TGCGCCAGCAGCCCGGAATACGGACAGGGACAGTACTTC
CDR3 protein: CASSPEYGQGQYF
V gene: TRBV4-1
D gene: TRBD1
clone size: NA
J gene: TRBJ2-7

CDR3 DNA: TGTGCCAGCAGGACAGGGTGGGGTGAAAAACTGTTTTTT
CDR3 protein: CASRTGWGEKLFF
V gene: TRBV28
D gene: TRBD1
clone size: few
J gene: TRBJ1-4

CDR3 DNA: TGTGCCAGCAGTGAAAGCTGGGGGGGCGGCTACACCTTC
CDR3 protein: CASSESWGGGYTF
V gene: TRBV2
D gene: NA
clone size: NA
J gene: TRBJ1-2